This T cell receptor beta chain was sequenced for a study of blood T cell repertoires in COVID-19. Per the study methods: Quantification of nucleated cells was approximated via reference gene primer amplification. The table came from immunoSEQ multiplex PCR; TCRdb's copy has only in-frame clones and leaves some out. The DNA was the basis for D and trimming; V, J and clone size are from that table. The data contain about 300,000 clones, about 93% of them singletons. The CDR3 totals 15 residues. The germline gives CDR1 LGHDT, CDR2 YNNKEL (reference sequence). The ends lost 5 bases at V and 5 bases at J; junction bases unmatched: 8. All enrollees were about 18 to 89 years old and from 20 to 30 US areas. Categorization into cohorts depended on clinical history that participants reported. Recovered status in Cohort 3 required two negative PCRs, clearance, or symptom resolution.

Material: PBMCs or T cells enriched from blood (not recorded which). This sequence joins TRBV3-1 (or the pseudogene TRBV3-2) and TRBJ1-4, with 7 bases matching TRBD1. This clonotype was obtained from a young woman who had recovered from COVID-19. The CDR3 DNA follows: TGTGCCAGCAGCGAGCCGGGACAGAACAATGAAAAACTGTTTTTT. Its protein is CASSEPGQNNEKLFF.